This is a list of T cell receptor beta chains from one sample in a study of T cells in Graves' hyperthyroidism and ophthalmopathy. MiXCR, applied by TCRdb to the multiplex PCR reads, yields one record per CDR3 protein. Of about 690,000 distinct CDR3 sequences listed, roughly a sixth are singletons. The sample taken for sequencing was blood. Every receptor here comes from a man over 45 with Graves' hyperthyroidism. Both conserved end residues are trimmed from each CDR3.

J: TRBJ2-1
V: TRBV28
CDR3: ASSFTRLNEQF

J: TRBJ2-3
V: TRBV7-2
CDR3: ASSFTRSGTGGRDTQY

J: TRBJ2-7
V: TRBV5-1
CDR3: ASSLRGDTIYEQY

J: TRBJ2-7
V: TRBV6-1
CDR3: ASSYIERATGEQY

J: TRBJ2-1
V: TRBV7-3
CDR3: ASSLSGTSGIYDEQF

J: TRBJ2-5
V: TRBV7-9
CDR3: ASSFTDRRETQY

J: TRBJ2-1
V: TRBV6-5
CDR3: ASSYSMGRLDEQF

J: TRBJ2-3
V: TRBV5-1
CDR3: ASSSLLTSTDTQD

J: TRBJ2-2
V: TRBV28
CDR3: ASSFRGSETGELF

J: TRBJ2-5
V: TRBV29-1
CDR3: SVDISGIVETQY

J: TRBJ1-5
V: TRBV6-5
CDR3: ASSYSIGDQPQH

J: TRBJ2-7
V: TRBV19
CDR3: ASGGASGDNEQY

J: TRBJ1-2
V: TRBV28
CDR3: ASMRGAYYGYT

J: TRBJ2-7
V: TRBV5-4
CDR3: ASSFGGGASYEQY

J: TRBJ2-5
V: TRBV7-2
CDR3: ASSARTGETQY

J: TRBJ2-7
V: TRBV30
CDR3: AWSGPNNYYEQY

J: TRBJ1-1
V: TRBV29-1
CDR3: SLLGGATEAF

J: TRBJ2-5
V: TRBV20-1
CDR3: SAPLSGPQETQY

J: TRBJ2-1
V: TRBV7-2
CDR3: AGSFDRAPHNEQF

J: TRBJ2-7
V: TRBV6-5
CDR3: ASSYGRSQYEQY

J: TRBJ2-1
V: TRBV11-3
CDR3: ASSFVGANEQF

J: TRBJ2-7
V: TRBV27
CDR3: ASSLGWGLTYEQY

J: TRBJ1-1
V: TRBV6-2/TRBV6-3
CDR3: ASRRDSSTEAF

J: TRBJ1-1
V: TRBV12-5
CDR3: ASGLVLDRGMAEAF

J: TRBJ2-7
V: TRBV30
CDR3: AWSLAGGDEQY

J: TRBJ1-3
V: TRBV28
CDR3: ASRDQARGNTIY

J: TRBJ1-4
V: TRBV19
CDR3: ASSIAGSLNEKLF

J: TRBJ2-2
V: TRBV2
CDR3: ASRIGQGGTGELF

J: TRBJ1-3
V: TRBV4-3
CDR3: ASSQGELSGNTIY

J: TRBJ1-4
V: TRBV4-3
CDR3: ASSQVGAATNEKLF

J: TRBJ2-7
V: TRBV5-1
CDR3: ASSLGGGRAYEQY

J: TRBJ2-2
V: TRBV9
CDR3: ASRGRNPKGGELF

J: TRBJ1-5
V: TRBV6-1
CDR3: ASALSGTGDQPQH

J: TRBJ2-7
V: TRBV7-2
CDR3: ASSPWREAFLGQY

J: TRBJ2-5
V: TRBV2
CDR3: ASSGLAVQETQY

J: TRBJ1-1
V: TRBV12-3/TRBV12-4
CDR3: ASSLMGDAEAF

J: TRBJ2-3
V: TRBV28
CDR3: ASSSHPDSSTDTQY